Listed here are 8 T cell receptor beta chains from one sample, sequenced in a study of blood T cell repertoires in COVID-19. TCRdb's copy holds only in-frame clones and misses some; the assay was immunoSEQ multiplex PCR. Of almost 300,000 clones listed, 70% to 90% are singletons. Material: peripheral blood. The receptor source for this set is a man aged 65 to 79 with acute or convalescent COVID-19.

The CDR3 bases are TGTGCCAGCAGCCTTAAGACAGGCCGCACAGATACGCAGTATTTT. Residues: CASSLKTGRTDTQYF. This chain connects TRBV27 to TRBJ2-3, with D possibly being TRBD1 (6 bases). Deletions cut 6 bases from V and 1 base from J, with 14 bases between. There are 15 residues in the CDR3. Germline-derived CDR1 and CDR2 are MNHEY and SMNVEV (reference sequence).

The rearrangement links TRBV5-4 to TRBJ2-7, with TRBD1 matching 9 bases. CDR3 length equals 15 residues. CDR1 SGHNT and CDR2 YYREEE come from the germline V gene (reference sequence). Unmatched junction bases numbered 1, after V lost 0 bases and J lost 0 bases. CDR3 protein: CASSLGGQGSYEQYF. The CDR3, as DNA: TGTGCCAGCAGCTTGGGGGGACAGGGCTCCTACGAGCAGTACTTC.

The V and J genes are TRBV12-3 or TRBV12-4 and TRBJ2-5; D uncertain. V shed 3 bases and J shed 5 bases, with 10 bases lying between them. This CDR3 comprises 13 residues. The DNA for the CDR3 is TGTGCCAGCAGTTTTTCGTCGCGGGAGACCCAGTACTTC. This gives the protein CASSFSSRETQYF.

This clone is a singleton in its sample. The CDR3 nucleotides read TGTGCCAGCTCACCATCGACAGTGTCGAACACTGAAGCTTTCTTT. It yields the protein CASSPSTVSNTEAFF. The V and J genes are TRBV18 and TRBJ1-1, with TRBD1 as a possible D gene (5 bases). The CDR3 spans 15 residues. Germline CDR1 reads KGHSH; CDR2 reads LQKENI. V shed 2 bases and J shed 1 base, with 11 bases lying between them.

In its sample, this clone was seen once. One end of the junction varies from germline; a read error may be responsible. V is TRBV30 and J is TRBJ1-5; D not certain. CDR1 and CDR2 from the germline V gene are GTSNPN and SVGIG (reference sequence). The CDR3 has 13 amino acids. This CDR3 reads CAWSGQANEPQHF. CDR3 bases: TGTGCCTGGAGTGGCCAGGCCAATGAGCCCCAGCATTTT.

V and J are TRBV6-2 or TRBV6-3 and TRBJ2-1, with D perhaps matching TRBD2 (5 bases). V was pared by 5 bases and J by 3 bases, with 11 bases between. Germline assignment: CDR1 MNHEY and CDR2 SVGEGT. The CDR3 is made up of 14 amino acids. CDR3 nucleotides: TGTGCCAGCAGTAAGGGAGACTTCTACAATGAGCAGTTCTTC. It codes for CASSKGDFYNEQFF.

The chain combines TRBV28 with TRBJ1-1, with a weak D call TRBD1 (5 bases). The CDR3 consists of 12 residues. Trimming removed 3 bases from V and 7 bases from J, with 9 bases in between. Per the germline V gene, CDR1 is MDHEN and CDR2 is SYDVKM. In DNA form, the CDR3 reads TGTGCCAGCAGTTTCGACAGCCTTGAAGCTTTCTTT. Encoded protein: CASSFDSLEAFF.

The rearrangement joins TRBV4-3 to TRBJ1-2, with TRBD1 matching over 12 bases. The CDR3 spans 17 residues. The J segment lost 8 bases and the V segment lost 0 bases, leaving 10 bases of the junction unmatched. CDR1 and CDR2 from the germline V gene are LGHNA and YSLEER. CDR3 protein: CASSQDFAGTGGFGYTF. The DNA of the CDR3 is TGCGCCAGCAGCCAAGATTTTGCCGGGACAGGGGGCTTCGGCTACACCTTC.